Following are 21 T cell receptor beta chains from one sample sequenced in a study of blood T cell repertoires in COVID-19. Repertoires were generated with immunoSEQ multiplex PCR, while TCRdb's copy carries only in-frame clones and drops some. Here the sample spans 50,000 to 75,000 clones, about 89% being singletons. Sample: peripheral blood. The receptors originated from a man aged 55 to 70 with acute or convalescent COVID-19.

This sequence joins TRBV9 and TRBJ2-1; TRBD1 matches 8 bases. The CDR3 runs to 16 residues. V was clipped by 3 bases and J by 1 base; unmatched bases: 6. Germline values: CDR1 SGDLS, CDR2 YYNGEE. As DNA, the CDR3 is TGTGCCAGCAGCGCCGCACAGGGGGGATCCTACAATGAGCAGTTCTTC. This encodes CASSAAQGGSYNEQFF. The variable domain in full, with the rest retrieved from reference TRBV9 and TRBJ2-1, is DSGVTQTPKHLITATGQRVTLRCSPRSGDLSVYWYQQSLDQGLQFLIQYYNGEERAKGNILERFSAQQFPDLHSELNLSSLELGDSALYFCASSAAQGGSYNEQFFGPGTRLTVL.

This clone was picked up a small number of times. This chain links TRBV30 with TRBJ2-7; no reliable D call. V lost 2 bases to trimming and J lost 2 bases, with 10 bases between them. Per germline, CDR1 GTSNPN and CDR2 SVGIG (reference sequence). The CDR3 loop spans 13 amino acids. CDR3 loop: CAWSLSVPYEQYF. DNA of the CDR3: TGTGCCTGGAGTTTGTCGGTACCCTACGAGCAGTACTTC. The entire variable domain, with the rest obtained from reference TRBV30 and TRBJ2-7, is as follows: SQTIHQWPATLVQPVGSPLSLECTVEGTSNPNLYWYRQAAGRGLQLLFYSVGIGQISSEVPQNLSASRPQDRQFILSSKKLLLSDSGFYLCAWSLSVPYEQYFGPGTRLTVT.

The V call is TRBV18, the J call TRBJ2-3; the match to TRBD1 covers 8 bases. V trimming: 5 bases; J trimming: 0 bases; junction bases outside the gene matches: 7. This CDR3 is built from 16 residues. The germline CDR1 and CDR2 sequences are KGHSH and LQKENI. The CDR3 region is CASSTNRGASTDTQYF. The CDR3, as DNA: TGTGCCAGCTCAACCAACAGGGGGGCTAGCACAGATACGCAGTATTTT.

This chain joins TRBV24-1 and TRBJ1-2, with TRBD1 identical over 7 bases. Germline CDR1 is KGHDR and CDR2 is SFDVKD. Trimming cost V 7 bases and J 4 bases; bases outside gene matches: 8. The CDR3 is made up of 14 amino acids. The CDR3 sequence is CATRPTGEIYGYTF. The CDR3 DNA is TGTGCCACCAGACCAACAGGGGAGATCTATGGCTACACCTTC.

The chain uses TRBV10-3 and TRBJ2-2; maybe TRBD1 (5 bases). This CDR3 is 16 amino acids long. CDR1 is ENHRY, CDR2 SYGVKD, per germline. Trimming removed 2 bases at V and 3 bases at J, with 13 bases between. DNA of the CDR3: TGTGCCATCAGTGAGAGGGGCTCCGAGGACACCGGGGAGCTGTTTTTT. This translates into CAISERGSEDTGELFF.

This clone was seen only a few times. The rearrangement links TRBV7-9 to TRBJ2-7; D is unresolved. Trimming took off 1 base at V and 5 bases at J, with 21 bases between the two ends. The germline CDR1 and CDR2 sequences are SEHNR and FQNEAQ (reference sequence). CDR3 size: 17 residues. CDR3 protein: CASSLGNSKTYPHEQYF. The CDR3 DNA reads TGTGCCAGCAGCTTAGGGAACAGTAAAACTTACCCCCACGAGCAGTACTTC.

The rearrangement uses TRBV7-2 and TRBJ2-7; D is uncertain. The V gene lost 0 bases and the J gene lost 5 bases, with 8 bases spanning the gap. CDR1 is SGHTA and CDR2 is FQGNSA in the germline V gene. This CDR3 is 13 amino acids long. CDR3 DNA: TGTGCCAGCAGCTTAGCTGCAGGCCACGAGCAGTACTTC. As protein: CASSLAAGHEQYF. The full variable domain, in which reference TRBV7-2 and TRBJ2-7 provide the parts outside the CDR3, is GAGVSQSPSNKVTEKGKDVELRCDPISGHTALYWYRQSLGQGLEFLIYFQGNSAPDKSGLPSDRFSAERTGGSVSTLTIQRTQQEDSAVYLCASSLAAGHEQYFGPGTRLTVT.

The chain combines TRBV30 with TRBJ2-1, with D possibly matching TRBD1 (6 bases). Germline-derived CDR1 and CDR2 are GTSNPN and SVGIG (reference sequence). Trimming stripped 1 base from V and 1 base from J, with 23 bases between. This CDR3 spans 19 amino acids. The CDR3 DNA sequence: TGTGCCTGGAGTGGAACCCCGGGACAAAACCCACGGTCCTACAATGAGCAGTTCTTC. It is translated as CAWSGTPGQNPRSYNEQFF.

The chain recombines TRBV3-1 (or the pseudogene TRBV3-2) with TRBJ1-4; 7 nucleotides align to TRBD1. Trimming took 1 base from V and 0 from J; bases not matched to a gene: 2. CDR1 LGHDT and CDR2 YNNKEL come from the germline V gene (reference sequence). This CDR3 region has 16 residues. CDR3 loop: CASSQGGTATNEKLFF. CDR3 DNA: TGTGCCAGCAGCCAAGGTGGGACAGCAACTAATGAAAAACTGTTTTTT.

This rearrangement joins TRBV25-1 to TRBJ2-1; 8 bases map to TRBD1. The CDR3 runs to 15 residues. The germline gives CDR1 MGHDK, CDR2 SYGVNS. V lost 6 bases to trimming and J lost 4 bases; unmatched junction nucleotides: 8. The CDR3 spells CASSGGQDLYNEQFF. The CDR3 DNA is TGTGCCAGCAGCGGGGGACAGGATTTATACAATGAGCAGTTCTTC.

The chain uses TRBV18 and TRBJ1-2, with 10 bases aligning to TRBD1. In germline, CDR1 is KGHSH, CDR2 LQKENI. This CDR3 is 17 amino acids long. The trim removed 3 bases at V and 0 bases at J, leaving 7 bases unmatched. CDR3 coding DNA: TGTGCCAGCTCACCGGTTCGGGACAGGGGATCTAACTATGGCTACACCTTC. Its protein is CASSPVRDRGSNYGYTF.

For the CDR3, the DNA is TGTGCCAGCAGTCAAGTCCCACAACCTGAAGCTTTCTTT. Its translation is CASSQVPQPEAFF. The chain couples TRBV2 to TRBJ1-1, with unresolved D. Germline CDR1 and CDR2: SNHLY and FYNNEI. V was trimmed by 5 bases and J by 6 bases, leaving 13 bases between them. This CDR3 contains 13 residues.

As for this clone: Distinct nucleotide sequences in the sample also encode this CDR3. The chain employs TRBV14 and TRBJ1-2; 7 bases match TRBD1. The CDR3 has 14 amino acids. In germline, CDR1 is SGHDN, CDR2 FVKESK. V was clipped by 2 bases and J by 4 bases; unmatched bases: 4. This CDR3 is CASSQSRDSYGYTF. For the CDR3, the DNA is TGTGCCAGCAGCCAATCCAGGGACAGCTATGGCTACACCTTC.

The chain joins TRBV12-3 or TRBV12-4 to TRBJ1-1; no clear D gene. The CDR3 extends over 11 amino acids. Trimming removed 3 bases from V and 6 bases from J, with 5 bases in between. As DNA, the CDR3 is TGTGCCAGCAGTTTTGGGCCTGAAGCTTTCTTT. Its translation: CASSFGPEAFF.

This clone was seen once. This chain joins TRBV6-2 or TRBV6-3 and TRBJ2-1; D is unclear. Trimming shortened V by 4 bases and J by 0 bases, and 10 bases separated the two germline ends. CDR3 length equals 15 residues. The germline gives CDR1 MNHEY, CDR2 SVGEGT. The CDR3 here is CASSSQRSSYNEQFF. The CDR3 DNA is TGTGCCAGCAGTTCGCAAAGGAGCTCCTACAATGAGCAGTTCTTC.

The rearrangement uses TRBV7-8 and TRBJ2-7; a possible D gene is TRBD2 (7 bases). This CDR3 has 14 residues. The germline V and J ends were trimmed by 1 base and 4 bases, with 11 bases remaining between them. CDR1 SGHVS and CDR2 FQNEAQ come from the germline V gene. CDR3 nucleotide sequence: TGTGCCAGCAGCTTAGGGGGGGGCGCTTACGAGCAGTACTTC. Residues: CASSLGGGAYEQYF.

The rearrangement links TRBV10-3 to TRBJ2-7, with a possible D match to TRBD2 (5 bases). This CDR3 spans 12 amino acids. The V and J ends lost 3 bases and 3 bases respectively, with 6 bases between them. CDR1 and CDR2 from the germline V gene are ENHRY and SYGVKD. The CDR3 bases are TGTGCCATCAGTGACGGGATCTACGAGCAGTACTTC. This translates into CAISDGIYEQYF.

This clone appeared once. This chain joins TRBV2 and TRBJ2-3; D remains unclear. V was trimmed by 6 bases and J by 4 bases, leaving 8 bases between them. CDR3 size: 12 residues. Germline V CDR1 and CDR2: SNHLY, FYNNEI. Here the CDR3 DNA reads TGTGCCAGCAGCTTTAATTCAGATACGCAGTATTTT. This sequence encodes CASSFNSDTQYF.

The CDR3 region is CASSPTGGVNTEAFF. CDR3 in DNA: TGTGCCAGTAGCCCTACAGGCGGAGTGAACACTGAAGCTTTCTTT. The chain joins TRBV19 to TRBJ1-1, with TRBD1 as a possible D gene (5 bases). CDR3 length: 15 residues. Germline values: CDR1 LNHDA, CDR2 SQIVND (reference sequence). Deletions cut 6 bases from V and 0 bases from J, with 14 bases between.

The chain joins TRBV19 to TRBJ2-1; 8 nucleotides align to TRBD2. CDR1 and CDR2 (germline): LNHDA, SQIVND (reference sequence). After removal of 6 bases from V and 15 bases from J, the junction contained 7 bases not matched to a gene. The CDR3 loop spans 11 amino acids. CDR3 amino acids: CASRGGGFWFF. In DNA form, the CDR3 reads TGTGCCAGTAGAGGCGGGGGGTTTTGGTTCTTC.

The chain has TRBV9 and TRBJ1-1; 8 bases are shared with TRBD1. Germline values: CDR1 SGDLS, CDR2 YYNGEE. Trimming at V came to 0 bases and at J to 3 bases, leaving 7 bases not matched to a gene. This CDR3 contains 16 residues. The CDR3 is CASSVEIGQGYTEAFF. The DNA of the CDR3 is TGTGCCAGCAGCGTAGAAATAGGACAGGGATACACTGAAGCTTTCTTT.